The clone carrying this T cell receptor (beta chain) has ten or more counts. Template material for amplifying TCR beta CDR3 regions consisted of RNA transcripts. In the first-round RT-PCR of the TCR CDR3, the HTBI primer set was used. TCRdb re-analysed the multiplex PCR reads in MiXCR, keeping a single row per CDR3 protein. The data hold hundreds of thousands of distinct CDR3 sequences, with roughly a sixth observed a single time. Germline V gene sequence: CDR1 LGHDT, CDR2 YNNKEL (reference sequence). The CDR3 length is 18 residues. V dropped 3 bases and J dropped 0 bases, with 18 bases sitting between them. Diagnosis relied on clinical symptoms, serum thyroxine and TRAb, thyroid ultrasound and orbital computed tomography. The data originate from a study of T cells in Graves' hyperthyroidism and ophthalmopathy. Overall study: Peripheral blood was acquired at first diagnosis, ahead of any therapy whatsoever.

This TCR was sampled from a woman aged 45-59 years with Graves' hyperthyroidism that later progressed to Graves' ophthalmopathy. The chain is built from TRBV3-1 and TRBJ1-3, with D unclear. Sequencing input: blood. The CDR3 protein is CASSQGRKARSSGNTIYF. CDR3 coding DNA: TGTGCCAGCAGCCAGGGCAGGAAGGCCAGGAGCTCTGGAAACACCATATATTTT.